Listed below are T cell receptor beta chains from one sample, sequenced in a study of technical replicates of blood from a few donors. Measured with immunoSEQ multiplex PCR; TCRdb has only the in-frame clones, and not every one. Counted here are 75,000 to 90,000 clones, roughly 94% occurring once; the ten biggest clones make up approximately 0.35%. Sample: T cells isolated from PBMCs. The receptors come from a human donor in good health. The CDR3 runs from the conserved cysteine through the conserved F or W. A D gene is named only where the DNA matches it firmly. Only some rows state a clone size, as once, few, many or a class for expanded clones.

j_call | v_call | clone_size | d_call | cdr3_nt | cdr3_aa
TRBJ2-5 | TRBV4-2 | NA | TRBD2 | TGTGCCAGCAGCCCCGGGACTAGCGGGAACCAAGAGACCCAGTACTTC | CASSPGTSGNQETQYF
TRBJ2-2 | TRBV9 | NA | TRBD1 | TGTGCCAGCAGCCCCGGACAGGGGAACACCGGGGAGCTGTTTTTT | CASSPGQGNTGELFF
TRBJ2-3 | TRBV7-2 | NA | NA | TGTGCCAGCAGCACCGACAATCCGGATACGCAGTATTTT | CASSTDNPDTQYF
TRBJ2-7 | TRBV28 | NA | NA | TGTGCCAGCAGTTCTCTCCTTCCCTACGAGCAGTACTTC | CASSSLLPYEQYF
TRBJ1-1 | TRBV2 | few | NA | TGTGCCAGCAGCCGGGAGGCAAACACTGAAGCTTTCTTT | CASSREANTEAFF
TRBJ1-1 | TRBV7-9 | NA | NA | TGTGCCAGCGATACTGAGAGGAACACTGAAGCTTTCTTT | CASDTERNTEAFF
TRBJ2-7 | TRBV6-5 | NA | TRBD1 | TGTGCCAGCAGCCGGGACAGAGCCTACGAGCAGTACTTC | CASSRDRAYEQYF
TRBJ1-5 | TRBV7-2 | NA | TRBD1 | TGTGCCAGCAGCATTTCACAGGGGGCCTATGTCAATCAGCCCCAGCATTTT | CASSISQGAYVNQPQHF
TRBJ1-1 | TRBV6-5 | few | NA | TGTGCCACAGGACTCGGGAGGGGCACTGAAGCTTTCTTT | CATGLGRGTEAFF
TRBJ2-1 | TRBV4-1 | NA | TRBD2 | TGCGCCAGCACCCTAGCGGGAGGCAATGAGCAGTTCTTC | CASTLAGGNEQFF
TRBJ1-2 | TRBV7-2 | once | NA | TGTGCCAGCAGCACCTTTACCTTTACTCATGGGGGCAACCTCGAAGGCTACACCTTC | CASSTFTFTHGGNLEGYTF
TRBJ2-7 | TRBV2 | NA | NA | TGTGCCAGTAAATATCTTGGGCCAGTACGTGACTACGAGCAGTACTTC | CASKYLGPVRDYEQYF
TRBJ2-1 | TRBV6-1 | NA | TRBD2 | TGTGCAAACGGCAGGACTAGGAGCTCCTACAATGAGCAGTTCTTC | CANGRTRSSYNEQFF
TRBJ1-4 | TRBV9 | NA | NA | TGTGCCAGCAGCGTACAGAATGAAAAACTGTTTTTT | CASSVQNEKLFF
TRBJ2-6 | TRBV4-2 | NA | NA | TGTGCCAGCAGCCAAGATGTGTGGGCAGGGGCCAACGTCCTGACTTTC | CASSQDVWAGANVLTF
TRBJ1-5 | TRBV6-1 | NA | NA | TGTGCCAGCAGTGAAATTGACAGGCTCAATCAGCCCCAGCATTTT | CASSEIDRLNQPQHF
TRBJ1-4 | TRBV15 | NA | NA | TGTGCCACCAGCCCGTGGGGGCCGCTTGAAAAACTGTTTTTT | CATSPWGPLEKLFF
TRBJ1-2 | TRBV19 | NA | TRBD1 | TGTGCCAGTAGTTTTTTACAGGGGGCAAATTCGGTTTATGGCTACACCTTC | CASSFLQGANSVYGYTF
TRBJ2-7 | TRBV10-2 | NA | NA | TGCGCCAGCAGCGCGGGACGGATCTACGAGCAGTACTTC | CASSAGRIYEQYF
TRBJ2-1 | TRBV9 | NA | NA | TGTGCCAGCAGCGTAGGCCCCACAGGGCCTGAGCAGTTCTTC | CASSVGPTGPEQFF
TRBJ1-4 | TRBV28 | NA | NA | TGTGCCAGCAGTTTAACGACATACCGGTGGGCAGGGATTTATCGAAAACTGTTTTTT | CASSLTTYRWAGIYRKLFF
TRBJ2-7 | TRBV23-1 | NA | TRBD1 | TGCGCCAGCAGTCAGTCCCCGACAGGGGGGACCTACGAGCAGTACTTC | CASSQSPTGGTYEQYF
TRBJ1-1 | TRBV6-6 | once | NA | TGTGCCAGCAGCCCTCCCCAGTTGAACACTGAAGCTTTCTTT | CASSPPQLNTEAFF